Listed here are 10 T cell receptor beta chains from one sample, sequenced in a study of blood T cell repertoires in COVID-19. The assay was immunoSEQ multiplex PCR, and TCRdb's table has in-frame clones only and misses some. This table has roughly 75,000 clones, 80% to 90% appearing once. The sequencing sample was made of peripheral blood. Receptor source: an elderly man with COVID-19, enrolled during active disease.

This chain links TRBV7-2 with TRBJ2-1; 15 nucleotides line up with TRBD2. V shed 6 bases, J shed 6 bases, and the junction held 6 bases outside the gene matches. The length of the CDR3 is 16 residues. Germline V gene sequence: CDR1 SGHTA, CDR2 FQGNSA. The CDR3 sequence: CASRPGLAGGRNEQFF. The CDR3 nucleotides are TGTGCCAGCAGGCCTGGACTAGCGGGGGGGCGCAATGAGCAGTTCTTC.

The CDR3 coding sequence is TGTGCCAGCAGCTTCGACCAGGGGGCGCATAACGAGCAGTACTTC. Amino acid sequence: CASSFDQGAHNEQYF. The rearrangement joins TRBV7-2 to TRBJ2-7; 8 nucleotides align to TRBD1. The germline gives CDR1 SGHTA, CDR2 FQGNSA. J gave up 5 bases and V 3 bases, and 9 bases lay outside the gene matches. This CDR3 region has 15 residues.

This clone was counted a few times. The V gene is TRBV19, the J gene TRBJ2-2; D is uncertain. The CDR3 spans 17 residues. Trimming left V 2 bases short and J 1 base short, with 14 bases between. Germline values: CDR1 LNHDA, CDR2 SQIVND (reference sequence). The DNA of the CDR3 is TGTGCCAGTAGTATATCTCCAGGCCTCGGGAACACCGGGGAGCTGTTTTTT. Its translation is CASSISPGLGNTGELFF.

The gene calls are TRBV5-1 and TRBJ2-7, with TRBD2 matching over 14 bases. The V and J ends lost 7 bases and 2 bases, in that order; junction bases with no gene match: 2. This CDR3 spans 14 amino acids. Per germline, CDR1 SGHRS and CDR2 YFSETQ. The CDR3 DNA follows: TGCGCCAGCCGGACTAGCGGGGGGACCTACGAGCAGTACTTC. Translating gives CASRTSGGTYEQYF.

This clone has more than one count but fewer than ten. CDR3 sequence (DNA): TGTGCCAGCAGCCAATCATTGGACAGGTTCGGCAATCAGCCCCAGCATTTT. This gives the protein CASSQSLDRFGNQPQHF. The chain combines TRBV7-2 with TRBJ1-5; 7 bases are shared with TRBD1. The length of the CDR3 is 17 residues. Trimming removed 5 bases from V and 2 bases from J; junction bases left unmatched: 12. The V gene's germline CDR1 is SGHTA and CDR2 FQGNSA.

The chain has TRBV5-6 and TRBJ2-2; 10 positions agree with TRBD1. The CDR3 loop spans 15 amino acids. The V segment lost 0 bases and the J segment 4 bases; nucleotides outside the gene matches: 0. Germline lookup yields CDR1 SGHDT and CDR2 YYEEEE. The CDR3 nucleotides read TGTGCCAGCAGCTTGGGGGACAGGGGCACCGGGGAGCTGTTTTTT. This encodes CASSLGDRGTGELFF.

The genes are TRBV4-2 and TRBJ1-1; perhaps TRBD1 as D (5 bases). The CDR3 contains 15 residues. The germline V and J ends were trimmed by 1 base and 3 bases, with 12 bases remaining between them. CDR1 is LGHNA, CDR2 YNFKEQ, per germline. CDR3 coding DNA: TGTGCCAGCAGCCAAGGTAGGGGATGGGACACTGAAGCTTTCTTT. This codes for CASSQGRGWDTEAFF.

The chain combines TRBV5-1 with TRBJ2-6; TRBD1 matches at 7 bases. The CDR3 is 18 residues long. The junction had 9 bases not matched to a gene; V was cut back by 3 bases and J by 0 bases. Germline CDR1 reads SGHRS; CDR2 reads YFSETQ. CDR3 sequence: CASSSTRTGSSGANVLTF. The CDR3 DNA reads as TGCGCCAGCAGCTCGACAAGGACAGGCTCCTCTGGGGCCAACGTCCTGACTTTC.

The chain couples TRBV2 to TRBJ1-5; 7 bases are a match to TRBD1. CDR1 is SNHLY and CDR2 is FYNNEI in the germline V gene. With 4 bases clipped from V and 4 bases from J, the junction kept 7 bases outside the gene matches. This CDR3 is 15 amino acids long. Here the CDR3 reads CASSVDRAANQPQHF. The CDR3 bases are TGTGCCAGCAGTGTCGACAGGGCTGCGAATCAGCCCCAGCATTTT.

This rearrangement joins TRBV7-9 to TRBJ1-6, with 8 bases fitting TRBD1. J gave up 10 bases and V 5 bases, and 4 bases lay outside the gene matches. The CDR3 runs 13 residues. The germline V gene encodes CDR1 SEHNR and CDR2 FQNEAQ (reference sequence). CDR3 coding DNA: TGTGCCAGCAGCCCGGGACAGGACTCACCCCTCCACTTT. Translating gives CASSPGQDSPLHF.